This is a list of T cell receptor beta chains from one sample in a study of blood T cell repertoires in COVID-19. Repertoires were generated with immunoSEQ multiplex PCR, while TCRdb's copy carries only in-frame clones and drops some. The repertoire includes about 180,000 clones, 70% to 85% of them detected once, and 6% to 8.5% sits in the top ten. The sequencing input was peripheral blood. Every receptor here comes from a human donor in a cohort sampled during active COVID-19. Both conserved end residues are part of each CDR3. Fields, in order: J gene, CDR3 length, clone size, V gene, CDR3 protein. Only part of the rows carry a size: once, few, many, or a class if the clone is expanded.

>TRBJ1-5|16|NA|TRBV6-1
CASSGAGGAGNQPQHF
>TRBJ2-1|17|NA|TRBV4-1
CASSPGGQGLSYNEQFF
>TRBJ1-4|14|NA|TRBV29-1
CSVEGLCRGKKLFF
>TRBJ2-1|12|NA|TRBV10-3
CAISEAGTSVFF
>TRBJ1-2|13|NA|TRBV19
CASTSGSAVGYTF
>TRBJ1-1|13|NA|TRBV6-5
CASSLGARTEAFF
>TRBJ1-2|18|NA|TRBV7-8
CASSLAWGQGDRNYGYTF
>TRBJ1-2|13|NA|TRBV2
CASPLGGKYGYTF
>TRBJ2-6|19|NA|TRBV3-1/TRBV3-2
CASSPLPGQGQSGANVLTF
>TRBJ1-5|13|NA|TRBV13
CASSFGRGQPQHF
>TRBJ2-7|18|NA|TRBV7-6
CASSLGANRGSSQYEQYF
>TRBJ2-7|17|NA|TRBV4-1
CASSQDQKLLLSYEQYF
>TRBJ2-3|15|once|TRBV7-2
CASSLVSGGSDTQYF
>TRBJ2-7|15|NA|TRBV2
CASGYGAGGPNEQYF
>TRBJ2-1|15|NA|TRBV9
CASSATSDQYNEQFF
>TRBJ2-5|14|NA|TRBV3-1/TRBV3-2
CASSQDSAQETQYF
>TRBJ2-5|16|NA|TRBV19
CASSIGTSGLQETQYF
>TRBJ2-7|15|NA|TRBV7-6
CASSDTSGGDYEQYF
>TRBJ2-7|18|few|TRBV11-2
CASSGRGQGLRGARQQYF
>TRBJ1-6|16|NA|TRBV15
CATSRDHGVGNSPLHF
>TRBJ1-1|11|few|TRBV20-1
CSASGDTEAFF
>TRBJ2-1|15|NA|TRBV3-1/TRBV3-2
CASSPWNRNSNEQFF
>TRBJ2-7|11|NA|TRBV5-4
CASSFEGEQYF
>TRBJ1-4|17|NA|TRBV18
CASSPFRRGTTNEKLFF
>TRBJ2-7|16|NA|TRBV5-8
CASSPTGQVPSYEQYF
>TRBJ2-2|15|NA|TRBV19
CASSFERGILGELFF
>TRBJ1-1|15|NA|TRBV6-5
CASSSDRVGITEAFF
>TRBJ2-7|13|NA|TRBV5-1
CASSERTQDEQYF
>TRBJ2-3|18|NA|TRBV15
CATSRDRWRGGNTDTQYF
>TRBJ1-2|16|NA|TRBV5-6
CASSLAPSGGVSGYTF
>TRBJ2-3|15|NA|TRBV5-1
CASSLASGSTDTQYF
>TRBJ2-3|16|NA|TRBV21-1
CASSGRRTGTTDTQYF
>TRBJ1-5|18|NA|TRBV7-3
CASSLRRGRQGGNQPQHF
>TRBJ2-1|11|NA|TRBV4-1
CASSGGKRLFF
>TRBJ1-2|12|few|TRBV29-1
CSVGPDRGGYTF
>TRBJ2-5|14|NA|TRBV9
CASSVRTSGGTQYF
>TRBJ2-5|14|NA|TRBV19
CASSIQRGSETQYF
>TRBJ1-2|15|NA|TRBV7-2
CASSPSGGANYGYTF
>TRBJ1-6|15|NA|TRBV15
CATSRGGTANSPLHF